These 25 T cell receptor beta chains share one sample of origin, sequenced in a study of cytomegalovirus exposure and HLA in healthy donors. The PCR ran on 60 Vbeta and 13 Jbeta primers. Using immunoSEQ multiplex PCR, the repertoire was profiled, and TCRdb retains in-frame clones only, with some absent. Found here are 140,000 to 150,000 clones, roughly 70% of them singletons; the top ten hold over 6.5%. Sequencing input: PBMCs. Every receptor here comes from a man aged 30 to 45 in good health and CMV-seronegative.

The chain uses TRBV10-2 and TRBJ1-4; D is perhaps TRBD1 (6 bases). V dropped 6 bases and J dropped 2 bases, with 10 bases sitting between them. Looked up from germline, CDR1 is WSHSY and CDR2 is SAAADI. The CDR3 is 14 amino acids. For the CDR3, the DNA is TGCGCCAGCAGAGGGACACCGACTAATGAAAAACTGTTTTTT. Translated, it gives CASRGTPTNEKLFF.

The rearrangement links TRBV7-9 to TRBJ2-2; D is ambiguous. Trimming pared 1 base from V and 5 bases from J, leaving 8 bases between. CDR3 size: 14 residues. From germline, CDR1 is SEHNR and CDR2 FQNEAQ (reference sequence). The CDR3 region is CASSLVVHTGELFF. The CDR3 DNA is TGTGCCAGCAGCTTAGTTGTCCATACCGGGGAGCTGTTTTTT. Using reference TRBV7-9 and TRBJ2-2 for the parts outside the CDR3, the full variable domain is DTGVSQNPRHKITKRGQNVTFRCDPISEHNRLYWYRQTLGQGPEFLTYFQNEAQLEKSRLLSDRFSAERPKGSFSTLEIQRTEQGDSAMYLCASSLVVHTGELFFGEGSRLTVL.

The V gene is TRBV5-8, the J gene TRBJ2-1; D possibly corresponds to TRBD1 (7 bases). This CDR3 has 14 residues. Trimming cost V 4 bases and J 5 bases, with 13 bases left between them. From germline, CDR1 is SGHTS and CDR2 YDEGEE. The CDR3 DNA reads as TGTGCCAGCAGCAGCAGGGGGAGGAACAATGAGCAGTTCTTC. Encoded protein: CASSSRGRNNEQFF.

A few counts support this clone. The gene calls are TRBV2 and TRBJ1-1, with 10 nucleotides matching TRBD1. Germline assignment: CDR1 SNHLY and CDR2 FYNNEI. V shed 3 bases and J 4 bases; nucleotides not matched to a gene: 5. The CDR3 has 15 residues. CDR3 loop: CASSETGQGVTEAFF. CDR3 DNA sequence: TGTGCCAGCAGTGAGACCGGACAGGGGGTCACTGAAGCTTTCTTT.

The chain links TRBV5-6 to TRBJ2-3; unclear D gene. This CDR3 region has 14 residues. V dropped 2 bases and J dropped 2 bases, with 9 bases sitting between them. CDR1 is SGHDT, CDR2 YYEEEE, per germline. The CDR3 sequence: CASSFSGVTDTQYF. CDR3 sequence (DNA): TGTGCCAGCAGCTTTTCAGGCGTCACAGATACGCAGTATTTT.

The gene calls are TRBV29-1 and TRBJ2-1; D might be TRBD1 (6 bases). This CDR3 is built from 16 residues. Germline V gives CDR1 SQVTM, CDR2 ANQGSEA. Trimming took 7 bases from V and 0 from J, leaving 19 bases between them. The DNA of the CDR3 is TGCAGCGCCGGGACACAGGCCTTTGGCTCCTACAATGAGCAGTTCTTC. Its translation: CSAGTQAFGSYNEQFF.

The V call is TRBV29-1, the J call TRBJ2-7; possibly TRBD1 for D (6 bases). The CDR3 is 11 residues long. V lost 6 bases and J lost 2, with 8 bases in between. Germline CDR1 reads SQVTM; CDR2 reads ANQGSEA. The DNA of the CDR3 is TGCAGCGTCGGGACAACCTACGAGCAGTACTTC. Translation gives CSVGTTYEQYF.

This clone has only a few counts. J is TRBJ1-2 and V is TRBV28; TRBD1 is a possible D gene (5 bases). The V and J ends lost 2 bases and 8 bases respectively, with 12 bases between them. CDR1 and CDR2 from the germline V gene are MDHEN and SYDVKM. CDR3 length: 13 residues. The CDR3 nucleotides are TGTGCCAGCAGTTTAGCAGGGTTGGAGGGCTACACCTTC. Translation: CASSLAGLEGYTF.

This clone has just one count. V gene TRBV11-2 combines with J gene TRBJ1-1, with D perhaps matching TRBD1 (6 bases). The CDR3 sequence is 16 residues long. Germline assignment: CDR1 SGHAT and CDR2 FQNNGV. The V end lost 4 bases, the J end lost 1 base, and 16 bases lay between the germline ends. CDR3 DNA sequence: TGTGCCAGCAGCTCGCTTCGGGGGGCGCGGAACACTGAAGCTTTCTTT. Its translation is CASSSLRGARNTEAFF.

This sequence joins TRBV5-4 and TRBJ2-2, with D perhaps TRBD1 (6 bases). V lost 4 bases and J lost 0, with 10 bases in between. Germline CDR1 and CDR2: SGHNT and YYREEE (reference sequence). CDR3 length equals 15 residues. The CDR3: CASSPGQANTGELFF. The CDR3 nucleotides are TGTGCCAGCAGCCCGGGACAAGCGAACACCGGGGAGCTGTTTTTT.

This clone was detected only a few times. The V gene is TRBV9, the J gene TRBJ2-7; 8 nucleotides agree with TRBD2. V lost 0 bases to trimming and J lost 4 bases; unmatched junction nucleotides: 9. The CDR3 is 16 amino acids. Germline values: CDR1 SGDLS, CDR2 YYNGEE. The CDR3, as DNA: TGTGCCAGCAGCGTAGGGGCGAGCGGGAGTTTTTACGAGCAGTACTTC. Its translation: CASSVGASGSFYEQYF.

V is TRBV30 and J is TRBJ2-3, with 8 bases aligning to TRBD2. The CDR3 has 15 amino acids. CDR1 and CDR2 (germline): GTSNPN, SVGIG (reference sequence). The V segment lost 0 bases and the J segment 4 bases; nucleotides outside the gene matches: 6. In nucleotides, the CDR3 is TGTGCCTGGAGTGTATCGGGGGGGCCCTCAGATACGCAGTATTTT. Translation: CAWSVSGGPSDTQYF.

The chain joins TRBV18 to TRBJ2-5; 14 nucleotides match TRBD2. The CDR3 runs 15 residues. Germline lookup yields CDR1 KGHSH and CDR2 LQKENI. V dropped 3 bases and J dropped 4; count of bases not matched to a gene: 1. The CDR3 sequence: CASSPGLAGVETQYF. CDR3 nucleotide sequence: TGTGCCAGCTCACCGGGACTAGCGGGAGTAGAGACCCAGTACTTC. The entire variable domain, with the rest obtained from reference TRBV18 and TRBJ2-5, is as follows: NAGVMQNPRHLVRRRGQEARLRCSPMKGHSHVYWYRQLPEEGLKFMVYLQKENIIDESGMPKERFSAEFPKEGPSILRIQQVVRGDSAAYFCASSPGLAGVETQYFGPGTRLLVL.

The CDR3 region is CASSIPFTGELFF. DNA for the CDR3: TGTGCCAGTAGTATTCCCTTCACCGGGGAGCTGTTTTTT. This chain uses TRBV19 with TRBJ2-2; D is uncertain. CDR1 is LNHDA, CDR2 SQIVND, per germline (reference sequence). The CDR3 is made up of 13 amino acids. Trimming cost V 3 bases and J 4 bases, with 6 bases left between them.

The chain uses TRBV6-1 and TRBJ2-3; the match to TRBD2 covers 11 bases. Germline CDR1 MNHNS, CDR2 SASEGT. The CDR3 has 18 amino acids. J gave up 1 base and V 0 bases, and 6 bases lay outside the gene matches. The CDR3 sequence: CASSEAPALAGGTDTQYF. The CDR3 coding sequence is TGTGCCAGCAGTGAAGCTCCCGCACTAGCGGGGGGCACAGATACGCAGTATTTT.

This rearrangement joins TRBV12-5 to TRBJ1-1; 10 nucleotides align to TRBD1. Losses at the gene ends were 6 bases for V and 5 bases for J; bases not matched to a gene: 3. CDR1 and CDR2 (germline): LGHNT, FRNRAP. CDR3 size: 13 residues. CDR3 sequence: CASGRTGGTEAFF. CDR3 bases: TGTGCTAGTGGCCGGACAGGGGGGACTGAAGCTTTCTTT.

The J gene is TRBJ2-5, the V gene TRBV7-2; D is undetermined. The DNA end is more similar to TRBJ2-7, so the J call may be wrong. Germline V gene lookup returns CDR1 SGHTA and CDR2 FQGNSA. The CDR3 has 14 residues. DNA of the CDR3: TGTGCCAGCAGCTTCAAGAGGCGCTCCTACGAGCAGTACTTC. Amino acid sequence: CASSFKRRSYEQYF.

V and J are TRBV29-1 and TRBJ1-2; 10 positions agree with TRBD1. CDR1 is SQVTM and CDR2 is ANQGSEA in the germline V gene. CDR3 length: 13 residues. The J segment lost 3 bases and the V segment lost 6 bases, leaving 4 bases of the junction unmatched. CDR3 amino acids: CSVGGTGDYGYTF. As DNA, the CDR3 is TGCAGCGTCGGGGGGACAGGGGACTATGGCTACACCTTC. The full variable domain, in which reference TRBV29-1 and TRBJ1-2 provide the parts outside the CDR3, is SAVISQKPSRDICQRGTSLTIQCQVDSQVTMMFWYRQQPGQSLTLIATANQGSEATYESGFVIDKFPISRPNLTFSTLTVSNMSPEDSSIYLCSVGGTGDYGYTFGSGTRLTVV.

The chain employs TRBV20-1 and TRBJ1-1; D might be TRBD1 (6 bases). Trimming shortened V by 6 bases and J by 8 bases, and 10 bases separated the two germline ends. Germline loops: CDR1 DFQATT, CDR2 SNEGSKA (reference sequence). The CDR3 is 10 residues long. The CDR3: CSARDNEAFF. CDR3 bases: TGCAGTGCCCGGGACAACGAAGCTTTCTTT.

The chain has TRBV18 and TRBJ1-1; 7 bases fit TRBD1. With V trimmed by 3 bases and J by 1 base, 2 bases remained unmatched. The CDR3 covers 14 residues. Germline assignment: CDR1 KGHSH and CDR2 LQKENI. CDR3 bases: TGTGCCAGCTCACCCGGGACAGAGAACACTGAAGCTTTCTTT. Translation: CASSPGTENTEAFF.

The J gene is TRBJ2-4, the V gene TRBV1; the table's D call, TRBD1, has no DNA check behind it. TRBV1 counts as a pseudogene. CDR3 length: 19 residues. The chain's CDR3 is CTSSQDQCPRTGVGNIQYF. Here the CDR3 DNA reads TGCACCAGCAGCCAAGATCAGTGCCCCCGGACAGGGGTTGGAAACATTCAGTACTTC.

The CDR3 DNA follows: TGTGCCAGCAGTAGACAGGGGAGGAACACCGGGGAGCTGTTTTTT. Its protein is CASSRQGRNTGELFF. The V and J genes are TRBV27 and TRBJ2-2; the match to TRBD1 covers 8 bases. The CDR3 totals 15 residues. V was clipped by 5 bases and J by 1 base; unmatched bases: 3. CDR1 MNHEY and CDR2 SMNVEV come from the germline V gene (reference sequence).

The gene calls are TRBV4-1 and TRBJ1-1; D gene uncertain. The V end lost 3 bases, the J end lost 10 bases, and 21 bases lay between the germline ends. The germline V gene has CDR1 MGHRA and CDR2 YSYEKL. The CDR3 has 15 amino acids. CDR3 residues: CASSQGTGILSRAFF. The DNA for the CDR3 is TGCGCCAGCAGCCAGGGAACCGGGATCCTCTCAAGAGCTTTCTTT.

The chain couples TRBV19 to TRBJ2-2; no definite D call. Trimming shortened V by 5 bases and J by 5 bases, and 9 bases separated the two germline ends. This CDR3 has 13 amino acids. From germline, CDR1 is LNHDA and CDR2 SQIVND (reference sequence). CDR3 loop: CASSGDWTGELFF. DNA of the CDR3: TGTGCCAGTAGTGGAGACTGGACCGGGGAGCTGTTTTTT.

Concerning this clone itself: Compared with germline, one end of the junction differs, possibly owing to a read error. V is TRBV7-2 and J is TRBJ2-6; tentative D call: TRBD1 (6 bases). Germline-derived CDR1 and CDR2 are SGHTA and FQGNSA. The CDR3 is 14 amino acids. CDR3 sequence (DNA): TGTGCCAGCAGCCCCCTCTTGGGGGCCAACGGCCTGACTTTC. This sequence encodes CASSPLLGANGLTF.